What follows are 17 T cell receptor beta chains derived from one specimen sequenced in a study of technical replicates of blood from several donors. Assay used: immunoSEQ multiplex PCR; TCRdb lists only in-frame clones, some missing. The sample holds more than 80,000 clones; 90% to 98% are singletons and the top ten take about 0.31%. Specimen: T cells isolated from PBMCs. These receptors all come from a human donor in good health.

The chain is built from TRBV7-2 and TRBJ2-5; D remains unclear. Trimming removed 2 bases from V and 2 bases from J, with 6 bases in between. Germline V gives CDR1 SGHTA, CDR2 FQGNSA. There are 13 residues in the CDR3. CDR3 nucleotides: TGTGCCAGCAGCTTACCCTCTCAAGAGACCCAGTACTTC. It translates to CASSLPSQETQYF. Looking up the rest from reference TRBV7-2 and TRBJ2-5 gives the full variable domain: GAGVSQSPSNKVTEKGKDVELRCDPISGHTALYWYRQSLGQGLEFLIYFQGNSAPDKSGLPSDRFSAERTGGSVSTLTIQRTQQEDSAVYLCASSLPSQETQYFGPGTRLLVL.

CDR3 in amino acids: CASSSLGRNTEAFF. DNA for the CDR3: TGTGCCAGTAGTAGCCTGGGGAGGAACACTGAAGCTTTCTTT. This chain links TRBV19 with TRBJ1-1; D gene uncertain. The V and J ends lost 4 bases and 1 base respectively, with 10 bases between them. CDR1 and CDR2 (germline): LNHDA, SQIVND (reference sequence). The CDR3 spans 14 residues.

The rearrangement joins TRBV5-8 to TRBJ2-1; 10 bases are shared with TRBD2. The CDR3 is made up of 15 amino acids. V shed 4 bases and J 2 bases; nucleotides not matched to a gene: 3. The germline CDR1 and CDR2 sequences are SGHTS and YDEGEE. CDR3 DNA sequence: TGTGCCAGCAGCGGAGGACTAGCGGCCTACAATGAGCAGTTCTTC. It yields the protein CASSGGLAAYNEQFF.

In nucleotides, the CDR3 is TGTGCCAGCAGTTTTAGGACAGGGGTAGATCACACTGAAGCTTTCTTT. Its protein product is CASSFRTGVDHTEAFF. The gene calls are TRBV28 and TRBJ1-1; 9 nucleotides align to TRBD1. This CDR3 region has 16 residues. Germline V gene sequence: CDR1 MDHEN, CDR2 SYDVKM. V was pared by 3 bases and J by 3 bases, with 8 bases of the junction left unmatched. Looking up the rest from reference TRBV28 and TRBJ1-1 gives the full variable domain: DVKVTQSSRYLVKRTGEKVFLECVQDMDHENMFWYRQDPGLGLRLIYFSYDVKMKEKGDIPEGYSVSREKKERFSLILESASTNQTSMYLCASSFRTGVDHTEAFFGQGTRLTVV.

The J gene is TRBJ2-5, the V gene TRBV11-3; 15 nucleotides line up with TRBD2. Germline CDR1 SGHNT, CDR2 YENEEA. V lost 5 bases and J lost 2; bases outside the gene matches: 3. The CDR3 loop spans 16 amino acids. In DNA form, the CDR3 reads TGTGCCAGCAGCAAGGGACTAGCGGGAGGACAAGAGACCCAGTACTTC. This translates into CASSKGLAGGQETQYF.

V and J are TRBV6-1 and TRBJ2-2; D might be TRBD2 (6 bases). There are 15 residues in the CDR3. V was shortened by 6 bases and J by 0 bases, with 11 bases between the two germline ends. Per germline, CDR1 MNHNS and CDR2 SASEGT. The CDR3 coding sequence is TGTGCCAGCAGCGGACCGGGAGCGAACACCGGGGAGCTGTTTTTT. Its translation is CASSGPGANTGELFF.

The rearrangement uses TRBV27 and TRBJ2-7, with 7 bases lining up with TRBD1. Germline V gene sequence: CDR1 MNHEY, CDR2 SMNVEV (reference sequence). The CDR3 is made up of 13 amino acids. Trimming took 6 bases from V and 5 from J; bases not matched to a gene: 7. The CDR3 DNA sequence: TGTGCCAGCAGGCTGACAGGGTTAGACGAGCAGTACTTC. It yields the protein CASRLTGLDEQYF.

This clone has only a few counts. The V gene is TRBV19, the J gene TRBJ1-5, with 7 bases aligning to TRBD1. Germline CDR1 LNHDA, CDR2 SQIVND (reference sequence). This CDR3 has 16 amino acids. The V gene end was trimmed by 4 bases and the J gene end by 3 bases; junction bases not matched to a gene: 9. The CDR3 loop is CASSTTGTVTNQPQHF. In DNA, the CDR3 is TGTGCCAGTAGTACCACCGGGACAGTTACCAATCAGCCCCAGCATTTT.

This chain's CDR3 is CASSPPVTDTQYF. The CDR3 coding sequence is TGTGCCAGCAGCCCCCCGGTCACAGATACGCAGTATTTT. The chain uses TRBV9 and TRBJ2-3; D unresolved. Germline loops: CDR1 SGDLS, CDR2 YYNGEE. Trimming left V 4 bases short and J 2 bases short, with 8 bases between. The CDR3 loop spans 13 amino acids. Full variable domain (remainder filled in from reference TRBV9 and TRBJ2-3): DSGVTQTPKHLITATGQRVTLRCSPRSGDLSVYWYQQSLDQGLQFLIQYYNGEERAKGNILERFSAQQFPDLHSELNLSSLELGDSALYFCASSPPVTDTQYFGPGTRLTVL.

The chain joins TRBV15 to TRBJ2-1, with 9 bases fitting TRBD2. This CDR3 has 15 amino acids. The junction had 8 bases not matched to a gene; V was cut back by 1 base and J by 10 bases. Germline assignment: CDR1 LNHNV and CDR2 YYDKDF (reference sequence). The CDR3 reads CATSRVQLAGLEQFF. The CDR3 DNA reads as TGTGCCACCAGCAGAGTGCAGCTAGCGGGACTAGAGCAGTTCTTC.

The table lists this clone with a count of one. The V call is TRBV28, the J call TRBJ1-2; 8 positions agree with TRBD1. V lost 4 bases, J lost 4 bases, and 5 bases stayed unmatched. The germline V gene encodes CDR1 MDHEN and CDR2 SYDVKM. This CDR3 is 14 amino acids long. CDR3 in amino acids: CASSSPGGFYGYTF. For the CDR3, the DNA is TGTGCCAGCAGTTCCCCAGGGGGCTTCTATGGCTACACCTTC.

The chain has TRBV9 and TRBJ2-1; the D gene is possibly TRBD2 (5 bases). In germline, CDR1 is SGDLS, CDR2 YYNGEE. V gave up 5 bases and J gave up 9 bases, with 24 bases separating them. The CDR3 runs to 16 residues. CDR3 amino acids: CASSNLIAAEGGEQFF. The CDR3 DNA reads TGTGCCAGCAGTAACTTAATAGCCGCCGAGGGCGGTGAGCAGTTCTTC.

Here the CDR3 reads CASSRDREVTEAFF. As DNA, the CDR3 is TGTGCCAGCAGTAGGGACAGGGAGGTCACTGAAGCTTTCTTT. V gene TRBV27 combines with J gene TRBJ1-1, with 9 positions matching TRBD1. Germline assignment: CDR1 MNHEY and CDR2 SMNVEV (reference sequence). The CDR3 is 14 residues long. V trimming: 5 bases; J trimming: 4 bases; junction bases outside the gene matches: 5.

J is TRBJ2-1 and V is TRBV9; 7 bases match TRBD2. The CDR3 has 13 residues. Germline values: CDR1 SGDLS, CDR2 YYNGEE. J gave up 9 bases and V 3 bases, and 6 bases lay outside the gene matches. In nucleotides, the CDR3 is TGTGCCAGCAGCGGAGAGGGGAGGGGTGAGCAGTTCTTC. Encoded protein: CASSGEGRGEQFF.

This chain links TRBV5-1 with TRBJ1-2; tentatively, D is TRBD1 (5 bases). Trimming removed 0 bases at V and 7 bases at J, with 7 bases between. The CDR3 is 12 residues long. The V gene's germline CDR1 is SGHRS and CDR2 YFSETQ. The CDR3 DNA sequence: TGCGCCAGCAGCTTGGAAGGGGTTGGCTACACCTTC. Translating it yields CASSLEGVGYTF.

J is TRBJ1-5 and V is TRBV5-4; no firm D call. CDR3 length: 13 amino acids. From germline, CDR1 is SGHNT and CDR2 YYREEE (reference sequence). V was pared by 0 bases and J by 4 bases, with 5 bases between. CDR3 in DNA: TGTGCCAGCAGCTTGGGACTTAATCAGCCCCAGCATTTT. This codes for CASSLGLNQPQHF.

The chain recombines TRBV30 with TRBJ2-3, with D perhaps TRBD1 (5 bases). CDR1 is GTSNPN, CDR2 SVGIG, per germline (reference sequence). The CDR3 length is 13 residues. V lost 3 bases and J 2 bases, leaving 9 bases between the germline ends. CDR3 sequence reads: CAWRRGFTDTQYF. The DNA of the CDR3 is TGTGCCTGGAGAAGGGGATTCACAGATACGCAGTATTTT.